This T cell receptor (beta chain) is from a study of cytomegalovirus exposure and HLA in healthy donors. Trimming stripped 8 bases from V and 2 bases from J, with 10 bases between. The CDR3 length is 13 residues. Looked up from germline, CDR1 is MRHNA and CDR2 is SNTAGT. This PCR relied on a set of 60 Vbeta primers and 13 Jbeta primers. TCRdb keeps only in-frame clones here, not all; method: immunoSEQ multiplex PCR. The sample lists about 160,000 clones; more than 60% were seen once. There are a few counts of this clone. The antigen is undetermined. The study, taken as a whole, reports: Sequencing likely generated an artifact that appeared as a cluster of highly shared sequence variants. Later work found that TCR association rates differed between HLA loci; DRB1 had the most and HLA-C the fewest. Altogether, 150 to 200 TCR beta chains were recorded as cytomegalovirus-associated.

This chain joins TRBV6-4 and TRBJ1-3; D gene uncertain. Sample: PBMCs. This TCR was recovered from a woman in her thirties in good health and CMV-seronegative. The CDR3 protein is CASAKETGNTIYF. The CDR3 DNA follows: TGTGCCAGCGCCAAGGAGACTGGAAACACCATATATTTT.